This is a list of T cell receptor beta chains from one sample in a study of neoadjuvant nivolumab and ipilimumab in lung cancer. The data were produced by immunoSEQ multiplex PCR, yet TCRdb's version contains in-frame clones alone and is incomplete. The sample holds 9,500 to 10,000 clones; about four fifths are singletons and the top ten take 3% to 3.5%. Sequenced here: peripheral blood, sampled before neoadjuvant nivolumab, alone or with ipilimumab. The receptors come from an adult with non-small cell lung cancer. CDR3s include the opening cysteine and the closing phenylalanine or tryptophan. Fields, in order: J gene, clone size, V gene, D gene, CDR3 DNA, CDR3 protein. The D gene is left open where the match is weak. Only some rows state a clone size, as once, few, many or a class for expanded clones.

TRBJ1-5,.,TRBV19,TRBD1,TGTGCCAGTACCGGGACAGGGGGAATAGGGCCCCAGCATTTT,CASTGTGGIGPQHF
TRBJ2-1,.,TRBV5-1,.,TGCGCCAGCAGCCCCGGGGGTACCTCCTACAATGAGCAGTTCTTC,CASSPGGTSYNEQFF
TRBJ2-7,.,TRBV4-1,TRBD1,TGCGCCAGCAGCCAAGAGATTTACAGGGCGACAGGGAGCTCCTACGAGCAGTACTTC,CASSQEIYRATGSSYEQYF
TRBJ1-1,.,TRBV19,.,TGTGCCAGTAGTACTGAACTGGGAGCTTTCTTT,CASSTELGAFF
TRBJ2-4,once,TRBV2,TRBD2,TGTGCCAGCGGGGAGGGGACGGGCCTAGCCAAAAACATTCAGTACTTC,CASGEGTGLAKNIQYF
TRBJ1-1,few,TRBV29-1,.,TGCAGCGTTCAACTCCAGGGACCCCGGGGTGAAGCTTTCTTT,CSVQLQGPRGEAFF
TRBJ2-2,.,TRBV11-2,TRBD1,TGTGCCAGCAGTCTTCGTACAGGGGCCGGGGAGCTGTTTTTT,CASSLRTGAGELFF
TRBJ1-6,.,TRBV18,.,TGTGCCAGCTCCCTGGACGGTGGCAATTCACCCCTCCACTTT,CASSLDGGNSPLHF
TRBJ2-2,.,TRBV6-1,.,TGTGCCAGCAGTGATAGAAATAGGAGGGGGCGCACCGGGGAGCTGTTTTTT,CASSDRNRRGRTGELFF
TRBJ1-1,.,TRBV18,.,TGTGCCAGCTCAGAGAGGGACACTGAAGCTTTCTTT,CASSERDTEAFF
TRBJ2-1,once,TRBV6-5,TRBD2,TGTGCCAGCAGTTACTCGTCTAGCGGGACATATGAGCAGTTCTTC,CASSYSSSGTYEQFF
TRBJ2-2,.,TRBV9,.,TGTGCCAGCAGCGTAGAACCCGGGGAGCTGTTTTTT,CASSVEPGELFF
TRBJ2-7,.,TRBV27,TRBD2,TGTGCCAGCAGTTTACCGGCTAGCGGAGCCTCCTACGAGCAGTACTTC,CASSLPASGASYEQYF
TRBJ1-1,.,TRBV7-9,.,TGTGCCAGCAACAGGGAGGCCACTGAAGCTTTCTTT,CASNREATEAFF
TRBJ2-2,.,TRBV5-4,.,TGTGCCAGCAGCTTGGGAGCGGCGAACACCGGGGAGCTGTTTTTT,CASSLGAANTGELFF
TRBJ2-7,.,TRBV10-2,TRBD2,TGCGCCAGCAGTGACGGCGGGAGGGCCCGTTACCAGCAGTACTTC,CASSDGGRARYQQYF
TRBJ2-7,.,TRBV7-2,.,TGTGCCAGCAGGGTCTCCCTAGTAGTACACGAGCAGTACTTC,CASRVSLVVHEQYF
TRBJ2-1,.,TRBV6-5,.,TGTGCCAGCAGACGAGAATTGAGCTCCTACAATGAGCAGTTCTTC,CASRRELSSYNEQFF
TRBJ2-3,.,TRBV27,TRBD1,TGTGCCAGCAGGCTAATGGGACAGGGGGTAGCCACAGATACGCAGTATTTT,CASRLMGQGVATDTQYF
TRBJ1-6,.,TRBV18,.,TGTGCCAGCTCACCAGGGGCAGGGGAAACTTCACCCCTCCACTTT,CASSPGAGETSPLHF
TRBJ1-1,.,TRBV6-1,.,TGTGCCAGCAGTGATGGGAGGGGAGAGACTGAAGCTTTCTTT,CASSDGRGETEAFF
TRBJ1-3,few,TRBV19,.,TGTGCCAGTAGTATTACGGGACGACCGAGCTCTGGAAACACCATATATTTT,CASSITGRPSSGNTIYF
TRBJ2-1,once,TRBV28,.,TGTGCCAGCAGTTTTGGTAGGGGGGACAATGAGCAGTTCTTC,CASSFGRGDNEQFF
TRBJ1-5,.,TRBV7-9,.,TGTGCCAGCAGCTTAGAAGGGTTAAATCAGCCCCAGCATTTT,CASSLEGLNQPQHF
TRBJ2-3,.,TRBV5-1,.,TGCGCCAGCAGCCCTACAGGAGACGTAGATACGCAGTATTTT,CASSPTGDVDTQYF
TRBJ2-7,.,TRBV2,TRBD2,TGTGCCAGCACGGGACTAGCGGGAGACGAGCAGTACTTC,CASTGLAGDEQYF
TRBJ1-4,.,TRBV28,TRBD1,TGTGCCAGCATCGAGGGGGCGCGCGGTGAAAAACTGTTTTTT,CASIEGARGEKLFF
TRBJ1-1,few,TRBV5-1,.,TGCGCCAGCAGTCTTACCCTCGGACAAGCTGAAGCTTTCTTT,CASSLTLGQAEAFF
TRBJ1-3,.,TRBV18,.,TGTGCCAGCTCACCACCGGGACGTTATGGAAACACCATATATTTT,CASSPPGRYGNTIYF
TRBJ2-3,.,TRBV5-1,TRBD1,TGCGCCAGCAGCTTGGGCGGGACAGGGATTATTAGCACAGATACGCAGTATTTT,CASSLGGTGIISTDTQYF
TRBJ2-4,.,TRBV29-1,TRBD1,TGCAGCGTTATCCACGCCCAGGGGGTAGACAAAAACATTCAGTACTTC,CSVIHAQGVDKNIQYF
TRBJ2-7,.,TRBV5-4,TRBD1,TGTGCCAGCAGCCGGCCGGGACAGGAACGCTACGAGCAGTACTTC,CASSRPGQERYEQYF
TRBJ2-7,once,TRBV28,.,TGTGCCAGCAGTCTAACGTTTACAGGGAGGGGCGAGCAGTACTTC,CASSLTFTGRGEQYF
TRBJ2-1,.,TRBV6-6,TRBD2,TGTGCCAGCAGTTACTTAGCGGGGGACTACAATGAGCAGTTCTTC,CASSYLAGDYNEQFF